This T cell receptor beta chain emerged from a study of stem cell transplantation in POMP-related autoinflammatory disease. The overall study: Impaired MHC class I-dependent CD8+ differentiation was hypothesized from defective thymoproteasomes.

Profiled with immunoSEQ multiplex PCR; TCRdb holds only in-frame clones, not every one. The table has 1,300 or so clones, 83% seen once. Trimming cost V 4 bases and J 2 bases; bases outside gene matches: 9. The CDR3 sequence is 16 residues long. CDR1 is SGHRS and CDR2 is YFSETQ in the germline V gene. A single count supports this clone. The rearrangement links TRBV5-1 to TRBJ2-7, with 10 bases matching TRBD2. Sequences were derived from CD4+ follicular helper T cells (Tfh) from PBMCs, sampled before stem cell transplantation. The TCR sequence derives from a human donor with POMP-related autoinflammation and immune dysregulation (PRAID). The CDR3 region is CASSPDSGGTPYEQYF. Written as DNA, the CDR3 is TGCGCCAGCAGCCCCGATAGCGGGGGGACCCCCTACGAGCAGTACTTC.